Shown below are 10 T cell receptor beta chains from a single sample sequenced in a study of CD8 T cells in Susac syndrome. Random hexamers were used to reverse transcribe roughly 0.45 to 1 ug of RNA. TCRdb re-called the immunoSEQ multiplex PCR reads with MiXCR, one entry per CDR3 protein. Counted here are some 100,000 distinct CDR3 sequences, 95% occurring once; the ten biggest clones make up around 0.3%. Sequenced material: CD8+ T cells from PBMCs. These receptors originate from a human donor with Susac syndrome.

V usage is TRBV6-1 and J usage is TRBJ2-5, with a possible D match to TRBD2 (5 bases). Germline CDR1 and CDR2: MNHNS and SASEGT. Between the trimmed V and J ends, which lost 6 bases and 5 bases, there was a span of 16 bases. CDR3 length: 14 amino acids. As DNA, the CDR3 is TGTGCCAGCAGGAGGGAGTTGGGCCTGGAGACCCAGTACTTC. Its protein is CASRRELGLETQYF.

The chain employs TRBV12-3 or TRBV12-4 and TRBJ2-5, with 8 bases that match TRBD1. The CDR3 length is 14 residues. V was clipped by 6 bases and J by 4 bases; unmatched bases: 7. The CDR3 DNA sequence: TGTGCCAGCAGGCCGGACAGGGTGGGAGAGACCCAGTACTTC. Amino acid sequence: CASRPDRVGETQYF.

The chain links TRBV20-1 to TRBJ1-2; D may be TRBD1 (5 bases). There are 11 residues in the CDR3. The V gene's germline CDR1 is DFQATT and CDR2 SNEGSKA (reference sequence). CDR3 amino acids: CSPGANYGYTF. Written as DNA, the CDR3 is TGCAGCCCGGGGGCTAACTATGGCTACACCTTC.

The rearrangement joins TRBV28 to TRBJ2-7; D is perhaps TRBD1 (6 bases). The germline V gene has CDR1 MDHEN and CDR2 SYDVKM. The ends were cut back, 5 bases at V and 2 bases at J, with 13 bases in the middle. The CDR3 covers 14 residues. In DNA, the CDR3 is TGTGCCAGCAGTGGTGAAACAGGGACCTACGAGCAGTACTTC. The encoded protein is CASSGETGTYEQYF.

The chain carries TRBV3-1 and TRBJ1-5, with a possible D match to TRBD1 (6 bases). Germline loops: CDR1 LGHDT, CDR2 YNNKEL (reference sequence). Between the trimmed V and J ends, which lost 5 bases and 6 bases, there was a span of 11 bases. This CDR3 has 13 residues. This CDR3 is CASSIDRFQPQHF. In DNA form, the CDR3 reads TGTGCCAGCAGCATCGACAGGTTTCAGCCCCAGCATTTT. The entire variable domain, with the rest obtained from reference TRBV3-1 and TRBJ1-5, is as follows: DTAVSQTPKYLVTQMGNDKSIKCEQNLGHDTMYWYKQDSKKFLKIMFSYNNKELIINETVPNRFSPKSPDKAHLNLHINSLELGDSAVYFCASSIDRFQPQHFGDGTRLSIL.

The chain is built from TRBV15 and TRBJ2-7; D could derive from TRBD1 or TRBD2 (6 bases each). V was cut by 0 bases and J by 6 bases, with 9 bases left in between. CDR3 length: 13 amino acids. The V gene's germline CDR1 is LNHNV and CDR2 YYDKDF (reference sequence). CDR3 sequence reads: CATSRERGLEQYF. CDR3 DNA sequence: TGTGCCACCAGCAGAGAACGGGGGCTCGAGCAGTACTTC.

The CDR3 sequence is CSATFGTVQETQYF. CDR3 DNA: TGCAGCGCAACCTTCGGGACGGTTCAAGAGACCCAGTACTTC. The gene calls are TRBV29-1 and TRBJ2-5, with D possibly being TRBD1 or TRBD2 (5 bases each). V was cut by 7 bases and J by 2 bases, with 17 bases left in between. Looked up from germline, CDR1 is SQVTM and CDR2 is ANQGSEA. The CDR3 runs 14 residues.

V is TRBV25-1 and J is TRBJ2-3, with 7 bases aligning to TRBD2. J lost 4 bases, V lost 5 bases, and 12 bases had no gene match. This CDR3 comprises 16 residues. In germline, CDR1 is MGHDK, CDR2 SYGVNS. This chain's CDR3 is CASSPLLAGASDTQYF. In nucleotides, the CDR3 is TGTGCCAGCAGTCCTCTCCTGGCGGGAGCTTCAGATACGCAGTATTTT. The full variable domain, with the rest looked up from reference TRBV25-1 and TRBJ2-3, is EADIYQTPRYLVIGTGKKITLECSQTMGHDKMYWYQQDPGMELHLIHYSYGVNSTEKGDLSSESTVSRIRTEHFPLTLESARPSHTSQYLCASSPLLAGASDTQYFGPGTRLTVL.

The chain couples TRBV12-3 or TRBV12-4 to TRBJ1-1, with 7 bases that match TRBD1. The CDR3 covers 13 residues. The ends lost 6 bases at V and 8 bases at J; junction bases unmatched: 9. The CDR3 nucleotides are TGTGCCAGCAGCCACCCAGGGGGACAGGAAGCTTTCTTT. Its protein is CASSHPGGQEAFF.

This chain's CDR3 is CASSGTAPEQYF. CDR3 sequence (DNA): TGCGCCAGCAGTGGGACCGCCCCCGAGCAGTACTTC. V and J are TRBV4-1 and TRBJ2-7; D assignment may be TRBD1 or TRBD2 (5 bases each). The CDR3 runs to 12 residues. In germline, CDR1 is MGHRA, CDR2 YSYEKL. The V end was cut by 6 bases, the J end by 6 bases, with 12 bases between.